These T cell receptor beta chains were read from a single sample in a study of blood T cell repertoires in COVID-19. TCRdb's table, derived via immunoSEQ multiplex PCR, lists solely in-frame clones and lacks some. The sample lists almost 250,000 clones, around nine tenths occurring once. The specimen was peripheral blood. The receptor source for this set is a woman aged 60-70 years who had recovered from COVID-19. Both conserved end residues are trimmed from each CDR3.

V gene: TRBV9
J gene: TRBJ2-1
CDR3 protein: ASSGSGGANNEQF

V gene: TRBV4-2
J gene: TRBJ2-7
CDR3 protein: ASSPTWAYSYEQY

V gene: TRBV24-1
J gene: TRBJ2-2
CDR3 protein: ATRALGTGELF

V gene: TRBV10-3
J gene: TRBJ2-2
CDR3 protein: AISESGQSYIGELF

V gene: TRBV3-1/TRBV3-2
J gene: TRBJ1-2
CDR3 protein: ASSPTGGYGYT

V gene: TRBV5-1
J gene: TRBJ1-4
CDR3 protein: ASSLRVLGASTNEKLF

V gene: TRBV6-1
J gene: TRBJ1-2
CDR3 protein: ASSEYRERGYT

V gene: TRBV19
J gene: TRBJ1-5
CDR3 protein: ASTTGGGQPQH

V gene: TRBV10-3
J gene: TRBJ1-2
CDR3 protein: AISELGQGSGYT

V gene: TRBV7-2
J gene: TRBJ1-6
CDR3 protein: ASSLVPGADSPLH

V gene: TRBV7-2
J gene: TRBJ1-3
CDR3 protein: ASSLAGGTSGNTIY

V gene: TRBV7-2
J gene: TRBJ2-1
CDR3 protein: ASSFMRYRGLNEQF

V gene: TRBV28
J gene: TRBJ2-7
CDR3 protein: ASRPQTYEQY

V gene: TRBV20-1
J gene: TRBJ1-1
CDR3 protein: SAAGAPEAF

V gene: TRBV6-5
J gene: TRBJ2-5
CDR3 protein: ASRLAGQETQY

V gene: TRBV10-3
J gene: TRBJ2-7
CDR3 protein: AINGQGADWQY

V gene: TRBV29-1
J gene: TRBJ2-5
CDR3 protein: SGATGQETQY

V gene: TRBV4-1
J gene: TRBJ2-1
CDR3 protein: ASSQVVGEQF

V gene: TRBV29-1
J gene: TRBJ1-1
CDR3 protein: SPKVEGAHKNTEAF

V gene: TRBV7-3
J gene: TRBJ2-7
CDR3 protein: ASSLQGVGSYEQY

V gene: TRBV29-1
J gene: TRBJ2-7
CDR3 protein: SVGRDRGYYEQY

V gene: TRBV12-2
J gene: TRBJ1-2
CDR3 protein: ASRRDRGFGYGYT

V gene: TRBV6-5
J gene: TRBJ1-1
CDR3 protein: ASSLGRGDRYPAF

V gene: TRBV5-1
J gene: TRBJ2-7
CDR3 protein: ASSLEQGGSYEQY

V gene: TRBV29-1
J gene: TRBJ1-2
CDR3 protein: SVEVGWQGADGYT

V gene: TRBV18
J gene: TRBJ2-3
CDR3 protein: ASSPPAGGPIGTDTQY

V gene: TRBV12-3/TRBV12-4
J gene: TRBJ2-1
CDR3 protein: ASSFGTAGEQF

V gene: TRBV4-2
J gene: TRBJ2-3
CDR3 protein: ASSQAGSSTDTQY

V gene: TRBV27
J gene: TRBJ1-2
CDR3 protein: ASSLLGQRGANYGYT

V gene: TRBV5-1
J gene: TRBJ1-5
CDR3 protein: ASSTEPNSNQPQH

V gene: TRBV6-4
J gene: TRBJ2-7
CDR3 protein: ASKRVDGTSGGFYEQY

V gene: TRBV11-2
J gene: TRBJ2-7
CDR3 protein: ASSPIRGTYEQY

V gene: TRBV11-2
J gene: TRBJ2-7
CDR3 protein: ASSLDLAGAYEQY

V gene: TRBV19
J gene: TRBJ1-1
CDR3 protein: ASSRGQGINEAF

V gene: TRBV7-8
J gene: TRBJ2-4
CDR3 protein: ASSINTLRNPNIQY

V gene: TRBV3-1/TRBV3-2
J gene: TRBJ1-4
CDR3 protein: ASSNPRTEVYEKLF

V gene: TRBV27
J gene: TRBJ2-7
CDR3 protein: ASSLSRRGQTTYEQY

V gene: TRBV18
J gene: TRBJ1-3
CDR3 protein: ASSPAQAGNTIY

V gene: TRBV29-1
J gene: TRBJ2-7
CDR3 protein: SVDPGQGNEQY

V gene: TRBV5-1
J gene: TRBJ2-3
CDR3 protein: ASSQRTDTDTQY

V gene: TRBV29-1
J gene: TRBJ2-2
CDR3 protein: SGTLIAGGLDTGELF

V gene: TRBV18
J gene: TRBJ1-2
CDR3 protein: ASSPARQEFYT

V gene: TRBV27
J gene: TRBJ2-3
CDR3 protein: ASSHTGASTDTQY

V gene: TRBV5-3
J gene: TRBJ1-3
CDR3 protein: ARNNQNQGKNGGNTIY

V gene: TRBV10-3
J gene: TRBJ1-5
CDR3 protein: AISETGQTGAPQH

V gene: TRBV5-1
J gene: TRBJ2-6
CDR3 protein: ASSLVGGPSGANVLT

V gene: TRBV11-2
J gene: TRBJ2-2
CDR3 protein: ASSLGFGTGELF

V gene: TRBV28
J gene: TRBJ1-2
CDR3 protein: ASSSPKAAGYT

V gene: TRBV5-5
J gene: TRBJ1-2
CDR3 protein: ASSLWPGYGYT

V gene: TRBV11-2
J gene: TRBJ1-2
CDR3 protein: ASSLLPDYGYT

V gene: TRBV5-1
J gene: TRBJ1-4
CDR3 protein: ASSVEGFSEKLF

V gene: TRBV11-1
J gene: TRBJ1-2
CDR3 protein: ASSSRPGGHGYT

V gene: TRBV28
J gene: TRBJ1-1
CDR3 protein: ASSSQGMNTEAF

V gene: TRBV10-3
J gene: TRBJ1-5
CDR3 protein: AISEWTGKDQPQH

V gene: TRBV4-3
J gene: TRBJ2-5
CDR3 protein: ASSQERTRAWTQY

V gene: TRBV4-3
J gene: TRBJ2-5
CDR3 protein: ASSPHSGGAGETQY

V gene: TRBV6-5
J gene: TRBJ1-4
CDR3 protein: ASSYQVTTNEKLF

V gene: TRBV2
J gene: TRBJ2-5
CDR3 protein: ASNTGRETQY